The entry below gives a single T cell receptor (beta chain) sequence along with its context. Its antigen is as yet unknown. CDR1 is LGHDT and CDR2 is YNNKEL in the germline V gene (reference sequence). The J segment lost 7 bases and the V segment lost 4 bases, leaving 9 bases of the junction unmatched. This CDR3 has 14 amino acids. The data belong to a study of T cell responses to AZD1222 COVID-19 vaccine. General observations from the study: No repertoire was sampled before or during the peak T cell response, only after it. Following two doses of AZD1222, Spike-specific TCR breadth and depth rose.

Here immunoSEQ multiplex PCR was the method, and the copy in TCRdb shows in-frame clones only, minus some. Seen here are roughly 130,000 clones, approximately 86% observed once, and the top ten hold 1.5%. Material: peripheral blood, obtained on day 0 of AZD1222 vaccination. The chain recombines TRBV3-1 (or the pseudogene TRBV3-2) with TRBJ1-1; 7 nucleotides line up with TRBD1. The sequence was obtained from an adult in good health. The DNA for the CDR3 is TGTGCCAGCAGCCCTACGGACAGGCCGAGTGAAGCTTTCTTT. Its translation: CASSPTDRPSEAFF.